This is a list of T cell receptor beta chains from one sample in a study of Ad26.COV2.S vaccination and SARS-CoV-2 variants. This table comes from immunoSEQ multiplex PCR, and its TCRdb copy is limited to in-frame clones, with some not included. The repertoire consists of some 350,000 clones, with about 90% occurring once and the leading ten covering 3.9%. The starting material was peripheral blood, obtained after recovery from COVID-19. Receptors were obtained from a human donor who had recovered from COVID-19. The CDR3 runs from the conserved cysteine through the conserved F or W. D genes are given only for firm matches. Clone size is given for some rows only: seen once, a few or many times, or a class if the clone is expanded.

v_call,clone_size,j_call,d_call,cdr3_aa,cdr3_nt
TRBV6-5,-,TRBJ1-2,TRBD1,CASRRDRGAYGYTF,TGTGCCAGCAGAAGGGACAGGGGGGCCTATGGCTACACCTTC
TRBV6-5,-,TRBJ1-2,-,CASRKQGRYGYTF,TGTGCCAGCAGGAAACAGGGTCGGTATGGCTACACCTTC
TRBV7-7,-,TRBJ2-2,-,CASSLGVSTNTGELFF,TGTGCTAGCAGCTTAGGAGTCAGTACGAACACCGGGGAGCTGTTTTTT
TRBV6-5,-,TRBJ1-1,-,CASSLSGSLDTEAFF,TGTGCCAGCAGCCTCTCCGGGAGTCTGGACACTGAAGCTTTCTTT
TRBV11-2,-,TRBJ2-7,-,CASSLDGDDGLEQYF,TGTGCCAGCAGCTTAGATGGGGACGACGGCCTTGAGCAGTACTTC
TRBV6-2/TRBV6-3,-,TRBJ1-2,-,CASSLKGDSGGYTF,TGTGCCAGCAGTTTGAAAGGGGACTCTGGTGGCTACACCTTC
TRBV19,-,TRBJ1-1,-,CASSPDSPRNTEAFF,TGTGCCAGTAGTCCCGACAGCCCTCGGAACACTGAAGCTTTCTTT
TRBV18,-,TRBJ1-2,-,CASSPDSYGYTF,TGTGCCAGCTCACCCGACAGCTATGGCTACACCTTC
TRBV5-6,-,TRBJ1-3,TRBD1,CASSAGQPGNTIYF,TGTGCCAGCAGCGCGGGACAGCCTGGAAACACCATATATTTT
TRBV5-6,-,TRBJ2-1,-,CASSSTMAEQFF,TGTGCCAGCAGCTCGACTATGGCTGAGCAGTTCTTC
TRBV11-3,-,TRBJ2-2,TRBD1,CASSFLGQVDTGELFF,TGTGCCAGCAGCTTCCTGGGACAGGTGGACACCGGGGAGCTGTTTTTT
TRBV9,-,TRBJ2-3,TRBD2,CASSSTSGGPSTDTQYF,TGTGCCAGCAGCAGCACTAGCGGGGGGCCTAGCACAGATACGCAGTATTTT
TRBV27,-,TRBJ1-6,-,CASSFSVRAVNSPLHF,TGTGCCAGCAGTTTCTCCGTCAGGGCAGTGAATTCACCCCTCCACTTT
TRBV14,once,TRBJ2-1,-,CASSQGVWSSYNEQFF,TGTGCCAGCAGCCAAGGGGTCTGGAGCTCCTACAATGAGCAGTTCTTC
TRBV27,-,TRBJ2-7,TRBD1,CASSFIVGTGAEQYF,TGTGCCAGCAGTTTCATCGTTGGGACAGGGGCCGAGCAGTACTTC
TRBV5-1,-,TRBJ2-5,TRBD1,CASPSTGERETQYF,TGCGCCAGCCCCTCGACAGGGGAGAGGGAGACCCAGTACTTC
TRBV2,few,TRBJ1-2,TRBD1,CASSPDRVSIGYTF,TGTGCCAGCAGCCCTGACAGGGTTTCTATTGGCTACACCTTC
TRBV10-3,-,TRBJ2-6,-,CASLDSSGANVLTF,TGTGCCAGTCTCGACTCCTCTGGGGCCAACGTCCTGACTTTC
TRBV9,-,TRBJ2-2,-,CASSVEGSSTGELFF,TGTGCCAGCAGCGTAGAAGGCAGCTCTACCGGGGAGCTGTTTTTT
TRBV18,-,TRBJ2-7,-,CASSPSTSYEQYF,TGTGCCAGCTCACCAAGTACCTCCTACGAGCAGTACTTC
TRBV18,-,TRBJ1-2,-,CASSRRMSPDYGYTF,TGTGCCAGCTCACGTAGGATGAGTCCCGACTATGGCTACACCTTC
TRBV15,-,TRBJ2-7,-,CATSRDQLHSYEQYF,TGTGCCACCAGCAGAGATCAGCTCCATTCCTACGAGCAGTACTTC
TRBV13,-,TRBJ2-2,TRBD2,CASSLAGGYTGELFF,TGTGCCAGCAGCTTAGCGGGAGGTTACACCGGGGAGCTGTTTTTT
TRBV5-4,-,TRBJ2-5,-,CASSSHDSLGETQYF,TGTGCCAGCAGCTCGCATGACAGTTTGGGGGAGACCCAGTACTTC
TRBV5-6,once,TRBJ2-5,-,CASSLALFRETQYF,TGTGCCAGCAGCTTGGCCCTTTTCAGGGAGACCCAGTACTTC
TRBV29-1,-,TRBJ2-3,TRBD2,CSVDGGADTQYF,TGCAGCGTTGACGGGGGGGCAGATACGCAGTATTTT
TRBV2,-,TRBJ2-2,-,CASSEHETGELFF,TGTGCCAGCAGTGAACACGAGACCGGGGAGCTGTTTTTT
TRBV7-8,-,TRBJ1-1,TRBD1,CASSLSRDRNTEAFF,TGTGCCAGCAGCCTGAGCCGGGACAGAAACACTGAAGCTTTCTTT
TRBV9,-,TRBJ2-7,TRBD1,CASSVTGTGSYEQYF,TGTGCCAGCAGCGTGACCGGGACAGGCTCCTACGAGCAGTACTTC
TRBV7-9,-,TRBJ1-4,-,CASTGATNEKLFF,TGTGCCAGCACAGGTGCAACTAATGAAAAACTGTTTTTT
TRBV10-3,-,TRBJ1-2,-,CAISVWVPKESDYGYTF,TGTGCCATCAGTGTCTGGGTCCCTAAGGAGTCGGACTATGGCTACACCTTC
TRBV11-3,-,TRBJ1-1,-,CASSLDGGNTEAFF,TGTGCCAGCAGCTTAGATGGAGGGAACACTGAAGCTTTCTTT